The entry below describes one T cell receptor (beta chain). A much larger clone is a single base away; this may be a read error. These data come from a study of molecular identifiers for immune sequencing clone quantification. About the research overall: Replicates involved a five-way split of RNA from approximately 20,000 or 100,000 naive CD8 cells, with sequencing of four.

Each CDR3 protein is one row after TCRdb ran MiXCR on the PCR reads. The sample holds about 640,000 distinct CDR3 sequences, roughly 21% seen once. Sequenced material: naive CD8+ T cells from blood, with Jurkat cell RNA spiked in. Stated subset: FACS-sorted CD8+CD4-CCR7+CD45RA+ naive T cells. This TCR came from a human donor in good health. Some libraries in this study had Jurkat cell RNA spiked in.

CDR3 amino acids: CASSRDLGRDDGYTF. The CDR3 coding sequence is TGTGCCAGCAGCCGAGATCTGGGCAGGGACGATGGCTACACCTTC. V and J are TRBV7-9 and TRBJ1-2, with D possibly matching TRBD1 (5 bases). The CDR3 runs 15 residues. Trimming took 5 bases from V and 6 from J, leaving 19 bases between them. CDR1 is SEHNR, CDR2 FQNEAQ, per germline (reference sequence). Using reference TRBV7-9 and TRBJ1-2 for the parts outside the CDR3, the full variable domain is DTGVSQNPRHKITKRGQNVTFRCDPISEHNRLYWYRQTLGQGPEFLTYFQNEAQLEKSRLLSDRFSAERPKGSFSTLEIQRTEQGDSAMYLCASSRDLGRDDGYTFGSGTRLTVV.